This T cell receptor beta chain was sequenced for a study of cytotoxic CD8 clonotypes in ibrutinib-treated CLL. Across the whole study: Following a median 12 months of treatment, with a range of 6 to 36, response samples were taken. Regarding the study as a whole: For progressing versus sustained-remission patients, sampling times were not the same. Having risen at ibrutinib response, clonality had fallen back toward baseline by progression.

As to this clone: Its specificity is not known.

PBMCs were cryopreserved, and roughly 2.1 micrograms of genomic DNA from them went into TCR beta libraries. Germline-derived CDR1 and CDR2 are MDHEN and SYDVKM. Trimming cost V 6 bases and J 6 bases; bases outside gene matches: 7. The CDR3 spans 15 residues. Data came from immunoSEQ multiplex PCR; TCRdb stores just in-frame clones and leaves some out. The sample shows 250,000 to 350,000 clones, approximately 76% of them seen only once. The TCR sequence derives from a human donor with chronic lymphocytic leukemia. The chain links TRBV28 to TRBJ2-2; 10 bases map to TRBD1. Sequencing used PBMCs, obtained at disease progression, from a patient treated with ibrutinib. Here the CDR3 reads CASRDRGLIAGELFF. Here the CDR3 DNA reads TGTGCCAGCAGAGACAGGGGGCTTATTGCCGGGGAGCTGTTTTTT.